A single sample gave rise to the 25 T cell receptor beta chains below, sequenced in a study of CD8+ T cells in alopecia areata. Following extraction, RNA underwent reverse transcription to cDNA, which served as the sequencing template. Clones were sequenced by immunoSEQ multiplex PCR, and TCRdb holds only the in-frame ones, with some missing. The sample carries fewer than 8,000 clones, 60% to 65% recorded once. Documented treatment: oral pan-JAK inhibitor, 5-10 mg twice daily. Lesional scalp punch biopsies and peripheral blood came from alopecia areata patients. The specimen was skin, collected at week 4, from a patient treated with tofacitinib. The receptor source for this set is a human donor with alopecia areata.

CDR3 residues: CASSQVIGQPQHF. The CDR3 nucleotides are TGCGCCAGCAGCCAAGTCATCGGTCAGCCCCAGCATTTT. The J gene is TRBJ1-5, the V gene TRBV4-1; D unresolved. This CDR3 is built from 13 residues. Trimming pared 1 base from V and 6 bases from J, leaving 7 bases between. Germline-derived CDR1 and CDR2 are MGHRA and YSYEKL.

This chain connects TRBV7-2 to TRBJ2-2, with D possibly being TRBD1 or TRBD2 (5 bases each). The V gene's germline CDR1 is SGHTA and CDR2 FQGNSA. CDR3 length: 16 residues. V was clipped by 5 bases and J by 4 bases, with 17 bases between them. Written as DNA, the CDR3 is TGTGCCAGCAGCGCCCCCGAGGGGACGGGCACCGGGGAGCTGTTTTTT. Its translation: CASSAPEGTGTGELFF.

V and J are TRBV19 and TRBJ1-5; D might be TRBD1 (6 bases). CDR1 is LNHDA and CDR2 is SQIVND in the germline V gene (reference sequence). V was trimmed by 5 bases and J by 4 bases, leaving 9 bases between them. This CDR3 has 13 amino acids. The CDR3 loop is CASSGQINQPQHF. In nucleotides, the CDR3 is TGTGCCAGTAGTGGACAGATTAATCAGCCCCAGCATTTT.

CDR3 bases: TGTGCCAGCAGTTACGGGGGACCATCTGAAGCTTTCTTT. Protein sequence: CASSYGGPSEAFF. This chain uses TRBV6-5 with TRBJ1-1; the D gene is possibly TRBD1 (5 bases). The V end lost 2 bases, the J end lost 6 bases, and 10 bases lay between the germline ends. In germline, CDR1 is MNHEY, CDR2 SVGAGI. CDR3 length equals 13 residues.

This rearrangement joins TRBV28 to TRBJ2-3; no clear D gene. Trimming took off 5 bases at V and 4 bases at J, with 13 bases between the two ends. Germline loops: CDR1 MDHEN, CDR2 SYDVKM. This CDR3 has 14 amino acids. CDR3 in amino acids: CASSPQYGADTQYF. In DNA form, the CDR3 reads TGTGCCAGCAGTCCCCAATACGGTGCAGATACGCAGTATTTT. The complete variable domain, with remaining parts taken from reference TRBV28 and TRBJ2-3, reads DVKVTQSSRYLVKRTGEKVFLECVQDMDHENMFWYRQDPGLGLRLIYFSYDVKMKEKGDIPEGYSVSREKKERFSLILESASTNQTSMYLCASSPQYGADTQYFGPGTRLTVL.

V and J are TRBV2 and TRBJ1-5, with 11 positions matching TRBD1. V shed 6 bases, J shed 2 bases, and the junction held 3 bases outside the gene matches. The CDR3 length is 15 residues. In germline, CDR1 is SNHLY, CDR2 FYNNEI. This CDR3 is CASRDRGLGNQPQHF. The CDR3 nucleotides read TGTGCCAGCAGGGACAGGGGGCTCGGCAATCAGCCCCAGCATTTT.

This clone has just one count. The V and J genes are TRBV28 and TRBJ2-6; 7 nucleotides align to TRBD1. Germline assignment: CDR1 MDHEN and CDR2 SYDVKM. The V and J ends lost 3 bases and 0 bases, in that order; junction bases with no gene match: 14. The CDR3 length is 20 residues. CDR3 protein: CASSFATSRDRASGANVLTF. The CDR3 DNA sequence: TGTGCCAGCAGTTTCGCAACTTCGAGGGACAGAGCCTCTGGGGCCAACGTCCTGACTTTC.

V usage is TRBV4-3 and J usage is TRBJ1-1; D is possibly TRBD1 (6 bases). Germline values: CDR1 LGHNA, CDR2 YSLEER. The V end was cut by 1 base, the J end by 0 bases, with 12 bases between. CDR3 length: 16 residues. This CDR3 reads CASSQGPGALNTEAFF. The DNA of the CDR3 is TGCGCCAGCAGCCAAGGGCCGGGGGCCCTGAACACTGAAGCTTTCTTT.

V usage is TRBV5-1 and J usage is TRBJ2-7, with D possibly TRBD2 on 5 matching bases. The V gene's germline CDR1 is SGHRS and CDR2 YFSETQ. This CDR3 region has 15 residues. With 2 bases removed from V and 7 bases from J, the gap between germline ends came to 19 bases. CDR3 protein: CASSLTTGLAREQYF. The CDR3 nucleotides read TGCGCCAGCAGCTTAACCACCGGCCTAGCTCGGGAGCAGTACTTC.

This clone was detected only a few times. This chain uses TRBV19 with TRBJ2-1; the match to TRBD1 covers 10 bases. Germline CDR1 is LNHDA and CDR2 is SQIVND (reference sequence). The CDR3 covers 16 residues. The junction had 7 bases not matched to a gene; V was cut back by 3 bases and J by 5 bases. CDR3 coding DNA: TGTGCCAGTAGTATCCTCCCGGGACAGGGGAACAATGAGCAGTTCTTC. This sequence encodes CASSILPGQGNNEQFF.

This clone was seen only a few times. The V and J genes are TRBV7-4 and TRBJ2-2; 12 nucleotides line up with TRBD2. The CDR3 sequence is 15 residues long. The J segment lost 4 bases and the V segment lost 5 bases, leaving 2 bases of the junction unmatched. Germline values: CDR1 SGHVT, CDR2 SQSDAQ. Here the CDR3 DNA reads TGTGCCAGCAGCCGGACTAGCGGGACCACCGGGGAGCTGTTTTTT. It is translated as CASSRTSGTTGELFF. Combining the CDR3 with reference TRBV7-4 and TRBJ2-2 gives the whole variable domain GAGVSQSPRYKVAKRGRDVALRCDSISGHVTLYWYRQTLGQGSEVLTYSQSDAQRDKSGRPSGRFSAERPERSVSTLKIQRTEQGDSAVYLCASSRTSGTTGELFFGEGSRLTVL.

CDR3 in DNA: TGCGCCAGCCGCACCGGGACAGGGGAGAACACCGGGGAGCTGTTTTTT. Protein: CASRTGTGENTGELFF. This chain connects TRBV5-1 to TRBJ2-2; 10 bases map to TRBD1. Germline V lookup: CDR1 SGHRS, CDR2 YFSETQ. V shed 7 bases and J 1 base; nucleotides not matched to a gene: 7. The CDR3 runs to 16 residues.

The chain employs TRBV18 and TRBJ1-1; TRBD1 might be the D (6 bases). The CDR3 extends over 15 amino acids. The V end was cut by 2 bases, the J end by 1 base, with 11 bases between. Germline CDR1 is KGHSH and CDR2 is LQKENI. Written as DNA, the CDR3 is TGTGCCAGCTCACCAGAGACAGGTGGGAACACTGAAGCTTTCTTT. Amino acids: CASSPETGGNTEAFF.

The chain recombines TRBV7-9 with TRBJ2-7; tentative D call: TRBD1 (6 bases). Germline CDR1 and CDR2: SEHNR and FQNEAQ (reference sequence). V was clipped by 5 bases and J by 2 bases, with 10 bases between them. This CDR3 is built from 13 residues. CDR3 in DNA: TGTGCCAGCAGCCCAGGGGTGGCCTACGAGCAGTACTTC. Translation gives CASSPGVAYEQYF.

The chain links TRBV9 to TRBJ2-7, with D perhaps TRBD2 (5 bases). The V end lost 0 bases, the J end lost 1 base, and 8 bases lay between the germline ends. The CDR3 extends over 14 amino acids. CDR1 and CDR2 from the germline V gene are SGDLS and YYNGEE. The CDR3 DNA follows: TGTGCCAGCAGCGTAGGGACTGCTTCCTACGAGCAGTACTTC. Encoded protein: CASSVGTASYEQYF.

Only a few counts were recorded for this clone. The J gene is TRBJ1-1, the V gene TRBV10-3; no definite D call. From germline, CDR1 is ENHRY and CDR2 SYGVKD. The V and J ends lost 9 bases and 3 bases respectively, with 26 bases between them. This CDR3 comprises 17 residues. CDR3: CAISGSVTRVPYTEAFF. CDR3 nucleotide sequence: TGTGCCATATCAGGCTCCGTCACAAGGGTGCCCTACACTGAAGCTTTCTTT.

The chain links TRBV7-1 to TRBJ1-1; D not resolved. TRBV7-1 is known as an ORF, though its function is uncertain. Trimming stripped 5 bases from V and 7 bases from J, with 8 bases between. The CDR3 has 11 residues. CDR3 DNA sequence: TGTGCCAGCAGCAGAAGCGGTGAAGCTTTCTTT. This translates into CASSRSGEAFF.

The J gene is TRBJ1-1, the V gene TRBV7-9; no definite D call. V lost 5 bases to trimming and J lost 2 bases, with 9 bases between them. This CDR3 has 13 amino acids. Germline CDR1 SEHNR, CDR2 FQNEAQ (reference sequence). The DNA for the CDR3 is TGTGCCAGCAGCCCCGCCCTAAACACTGAAGCTTTCTTT. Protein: CASSPALNTEAFF.

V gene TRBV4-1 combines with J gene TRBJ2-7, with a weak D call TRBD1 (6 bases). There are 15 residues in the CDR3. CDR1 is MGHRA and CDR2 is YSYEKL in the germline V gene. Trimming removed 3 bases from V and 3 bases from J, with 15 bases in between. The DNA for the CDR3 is TGCGCCAGCAGCCAGGGTCTAACAGGGTTCTACGAGCAGTACTTC. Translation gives CASSQGLTGFYEQYF.

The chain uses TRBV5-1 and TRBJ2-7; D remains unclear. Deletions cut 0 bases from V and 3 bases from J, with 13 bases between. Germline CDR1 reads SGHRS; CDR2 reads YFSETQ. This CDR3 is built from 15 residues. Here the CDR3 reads CASSLAGTIYYEQYF. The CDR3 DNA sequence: TGCGCCAGCAGCTTGGCCGGAACGATATACTACGAGCAGTACTTC.

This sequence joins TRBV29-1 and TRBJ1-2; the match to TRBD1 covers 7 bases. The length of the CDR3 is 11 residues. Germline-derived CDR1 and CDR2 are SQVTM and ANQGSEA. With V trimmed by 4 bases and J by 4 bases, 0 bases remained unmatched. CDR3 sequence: CSVGDSYGYTF. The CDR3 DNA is TGCAGCGTTGGGGACAGCTATGGCTACACCTTC.

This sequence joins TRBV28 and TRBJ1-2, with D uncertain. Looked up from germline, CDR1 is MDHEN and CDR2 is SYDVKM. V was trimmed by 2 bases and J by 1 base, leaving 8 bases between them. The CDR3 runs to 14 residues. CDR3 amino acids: CASSLGLRNYGYTF. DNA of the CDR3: TGTGCCAGCAGTTTAGGCCTCCGTAACTATGGCTACACCTTC.

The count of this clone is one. CDR3 residues: CAGGTAFYEQYF. CDR3 sequence (DNA): TGTGCCGGGGGGACAGCTTTCTACGAGCAGTACTTC. The chain has TRBV2 and TRBJ2-7, with TRBD1 as a possible D gene (7 bases). Between the trimmed V and J ends, which lost 11 bases and 3 bases, there was a span of 14 bases. The CDR3 extends over 12 amino acids. The V gene's germline CDR1 is SNHLY and CDR2 FYNNEI.

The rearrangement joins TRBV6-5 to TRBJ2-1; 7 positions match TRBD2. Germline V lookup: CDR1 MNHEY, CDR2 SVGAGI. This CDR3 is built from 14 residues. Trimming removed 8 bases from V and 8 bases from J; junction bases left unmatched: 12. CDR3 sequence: CASGLNSGGDEQFF. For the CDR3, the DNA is TGTGCCAGCGGGTTAAACTCTGGGGGGGATGAGCAGTTCTTC.

The DNA of the CDR3 is TGTGCCAGCAGCTTCACCAGTGCAACTAATGAAAAACTGTTTTTT. It is translated as CASSFTSATNEKLFF. The chain is built from TRBV7-2 and TRBJ1-4; D is unclear. Germline V lookup: CDR1 SGHTA, CDR2 FQGNSA. The CDR3 contains 15 residues. Trimming removed 3 bases at V and 0 bases at J, with 8 bases between. The whole variable domain, remainder taken from reference TRBV7-2 and TRBJ1-4, is GAGVSQSPSNKVTEKGKDVELRCDPISGHTALYWYRQSLGQGLEFLIYFQGNSAPDKSGLPSDRFSAERTGGSVSTLTIQRTQQEDSAVYLCASSFTSATNEKLFFGSGTQLSVL.